Presented here are 26 T cell receptor beta chains from one specimen sequenced in a study of blood T cell repertoires in COVID-19. Assay used: immunoSEQ multiplex PCR; TCRdb lists only in-frame clones, some missing. The sample lists 200,000 to 250,000 clones, roughly nine tenths seen once, with 2.6% in the top ten. The sample taken for sequencing was PBMCs or T cells enriched from blood (not recorded which). The receptors come from a woman under 40 who had recovered from COVID-19.

This sequence joins TRBV19 and TRBJ2-7, with D possibly matching TRBD1 (5 bases). The ends were cut back, 3 bases at V and 4 bases at J, with 13 bases in the middle. Germline CDR1 is LNHDA and CDR2 is SQIVND (reference sequence). The CDR3 runs to 14 residues. The CDR3 region has the DNA TGTGCCAGTAGTATTTATAAGGGGATGTACGAGCAGTACTTC. Protein: CASSIYKGMYEQYF.

V gene TRBV5-6 combines with J gene TRBJ1-6; TRBD1 matches 7 bases. Germline CDR1 reads SGHDT; CDR2 reads YYEEEE. V shed 3 bases and J 7 bases; nucleotides not matched to a gene: 4. This CDR3 contains 14 residues. The CDR3 nucleotides read TGTGCCAGCAGCTACCGGGACAGAAATTCACCCCTCCACTTT. Amino acid sequence: CASSYRDRNSPLHF.

This clone was observed a single time. The chain couples TRBV11-2 to TRBJ1-2; 9 nucleotides align to TRBD1. V trimming: 4 bases; J trimming: 3 bases; junction bases outside the gene matches: 6. CDR1 is SGHAT, CDR2 FQNNGV, per germline. The CDR3 contains 15 residues. The DNA of the CDR3 is TGTGCCAGCAGCTCATACAGGGGGCGAGACTATGGCTACACCTTC. This encodes CASSSYRGRDYGYTF.

The rearrangement links TRBV7-2 to TRBJ2-5, with a weak D call TRBD1 (6 bases). V shed 1 base and J shed 2 bases, with 11 bases lying between them. There are 15 residues in the CDR3. Germline V gene sequence: CDR1 SGHTA, CDR2 FQGNSA. Here the CDR3 DNA reads TGTGCCAGCAGCTTAGGAAACAGGGTTCAAGAGACCCAGTACTTC. It specifies CASSLGNRVQETQYF.

This chain links TRBV11-3 with TRBJ2-1; the D is unclear. V was pared by 1 base and J by 10 bases, with 14 bases between. CDR1 SGHNT and CDR2 YENEEA come from the germline V gene. CDR3 length: 14 residues. The CDR3 region is CASSLGSLESEQFF. As DNA, the CDR3 is TGTGCCAGCAGCTTAGGGTCCCTAGAAAGCGAGCAGTTCTTC.

The chain joins TRBV6-5 to TRBJ2-2; no clear D. CDR1 and CDR2 from the germline V gene are MNHEY and SVGAGI. V lost 7 bases, J lost 0 bases, and 12 bases lay in between. The CDR3 consists of 15 residues. Here the CDR3 DNA reads TGTGCCAGCACTAGTACTACATCGAACACCGGGGAGCTGTTTTTT. As protein: CASTSTTSNTGELFF.

This clone ranks as medium-sized. V usage is TRBV6-5 and J usage is TRBJ2-5, with 7 bases matching TRBD2. In germline, CDR1 is MNHEY, CDR2 SVGAGI. The ends lost 2 bases at V and 3 bases at J; junction bases unmatched: 3. This CDR3 contains 14 residues. CDR3 in amino acids: CASSYRGGKETQYF. The DNA for the CDR3 is TGTGCCAGCAGTTACCGCGGGGGAAAAGAGACCCAGTACTTC.

V and J are TRBV4-3 and TRBJ1-2, with D hard to call. Germline lookup yields CDR1 LGHNA and CDR2 YSLEER. This CDR3 region has 18 residues. The V and J ends lost 1 base and 4 bases respectively, with 22 bases between them. CDR3 protein: CASSQGGQISVFRYGYTF. Written as DNA, the CDR3 is TGCGCCAGCAGCCAAGGAGGGCAGATCTCCGTTTTTCGCTATGGCTACACCTTC.

The chain combines TRBV11-2 with TRBJ1-2; 11 bases map to TRBD1. The CDR3 contains 15 residues. The V gene end was trimmed by 1 base and the J gene end by 7 bases; junction bases not matched to a gene: 5. Germline V gene sequence: CDR1 SGHAT, CDR2 FQNNGV. The CDR3 sequence is CASSLVGQGAFGYTF. For the CDR3, the DNA is TGTGCCAGCAGCTTAGTCGGACAGGGGGCGTTTGGCTACACCTTC.

V gene TRBV10-3 combines with J gene TRBJ2-7; D remains ambiguous. Trimming shortened V by 3 bases and J by 4 bases, and 4 bases separated the two germline ends. Germline CDR1 reads ENHRY; CDR2 reads SYGVKD. The CDR3 has 11 amino acids. CDR3 sequence reads: CAISEAYEQYF. CDR3 sequence (DNA): TGTGCCATCAGTGAAGCTTACGAGCAGTACTTC.

V is TRBV19 and J is TRBJ2-5, with a tentative D call TRBD2 (5 bases). CDR1 and CDR2 from the germline V gene are LNHDA and SQIVND (reference sequence). Deletions cut 3 bases from V and 4 bases from J, with 15 bases between. The CDR3 contains 15 residues. CDR3 nucleotides: TGTGCCAGTAGTATGCAAGCCCGACGGGGAGAGACCCAGTACTTC. This sequence encodes CASSMQARRGETQYF.

V usage is TRBV12-3 or TRBV12-4 and J usage is TRBJ2-7; maybe TRBD1 (6 bases). The CDR3 has 13 residues. Trimming took off 6 bases at V and 2 bases at J, with 11 bases between the two ends. CDR3 in amino acids: CASRRTAAYEQYF. CDR3 nucleotides: TGTGCCAGCAGACGGACAGCCGCCTACGAGCAGTACTTC.

This chain links TRBV7-2 with TRBJ2-3, with D perhaps matching TRBD2 (6 bases). The germline V and J ends were trimmed by 2 bases and 5 bases, with 14 bases remaining between them. Germline loops: CDR1 SGHTA, CDR2 FQGNSA. The CDR3 length is 15 residues. The CDR3 DNA is TGTGCCAGCAGCTTAAGTCCTAGCGAGGGAGATACGCAGTATTTT. Amino acids: CASSLSPSEGDTQYF.

This clone was seen more than once but under ten times. This chain connects TRBV15 to TRBJ2-7, with 8 positions matching TRBD1. The CDR3 length is 15 residues. V was clipped by 5 bases and J by 5 bases; unmatched bases: 11. Per the germline V gene, CDR1 is LNHNV and CDR2 is YYDKDF (reference sequence). In DNA form, the CDR3 reads TGTGCCACCAGCCCCGGACAGGGAATTTTCGACGAGCAGTACTTC. Protein sequence: CATSPGQGIFDEQYF.

This chain links TRBV3-1 (or the pseudogene TRBV3-2) with TRBJ2-7; 7 nucleotides line up with TRBD1. With 6 bases clipped from V and 0 bases from J, the junction kept 11 bases outside the gene matches. Germline lookup yields CDR1 LGHDT and CDR2 YNNKEL (reference sequence). The CDR3 totals 16 residues. CDR3 protein: CASSYSGTVNSYEQYF. As DNA, the CDR3 is TGTGCCAGCAGTTATTCCGGGACAGTCAACTCCTACGAGCAGTACTTC.

This chain joins TRBV7-9 and TRBJ1-5; TRBD1 matches at 7 bases. Looked up from germline, CDR1 is SEHNR and CDR2 is FQNEAQ (reference sequence). Unmatched junction bases numbered 5, after V lost 5 bases and J lost 7 bases. This CDR3 has 13 residues. The DNA of the CDR3 is TGTGCCAGCAGCGAGAGGACAGGACAGCCCCAGCATTTT. Its protein is CASSERTGQPQHF.

The gene calls are TRBV6-1 and TRBJ2-7; D not resolved. Trimming took 1 base from V and 3 from J, leaving 10 bases between them. The germline CDR1 and CDR2 sequences are MNHNS and SASEGT. CDR3 length: 14 residues. The CDR3 reads CASSEVVAHYEQYF. Here the CDR3 DNA reads TGTGCCAGCAGTGAAGTGGTGGCCCACTACGAGCAGTACTTC.

The chain combines TRBV24-1 with TRBJ2-1; 9 nucleotides line up with TRBD1. Trimming removed 4 bases from V and 5 bases from J; junction bases left unmatched: 8. The CDR3 sequence is 16 residues long. CDR1 and CDR2 from the germline V gene are KGHDR and SFDVKD. CDR3 residues: CATSDPGQGADNEQFF. CDR3 bases: TGTGCCACCAGTGACCCGGGACAGGGTGCCGACAATGAGCAGTTCTTC.

The chain recombines TRBV4-1 with TRBJ1-2; TRBD1 matches at 10 bases. V dropped 4 bases and J dropped 0; count of bases not matched to a gene: 8. The CDR3 sequence is 17 residues long. Looked up from germline, CDR1 is MGHRA and CDR2 is YSYEKL. In DNA, the CDR3 is TGCGCCAGCAGCCGTAATAGACAGGGGGCCTCTAACTATGGCTACACCTTC. Encoded protein: CASSRNRQGASNYGYTF.

The chain carries TRBV4-1 and TRBJ1-3; no firm D call. The V gene lost 5 bases and the J gene lost 0 bases, with 17 bases spanning the gap. The V gene's germline CDR1 is MGHRA and CDR2 YSYEKL. The CDR3 is made up of 17 amino acids. The CDR3 reads CASSVVLVLNSGNTIYF. The CDR3 bases are TGCGCCAGCAGCGTCGTATTAGTACTTAACTCTGGAAACACCATATATTTT.

This clone was seen only once. The chain is built from TRBV2 and TRBJ1-1, with 9 nucleotides matching TRBD1. The V gene's germline CDR1 is SNHLY and CDR2 FYNNEI. Trimming took 2 bases from V and 0 from J; bases not matched to a gene: 10. The CDR3 extends over 18 amino acids. CDR3 DNA: TGTGCCAGCAGTGAATGGGGAAGGGGGACAGGGCTGAACACTGAAGCTTTCTTT. This translates into CASSEWGRGTGLNTEAFF.

The gene calls are TRBV7-3 and TRBJ2-3; 12 bases fit TRBD2. The germline V gene encodes CDR1 SGHTA and CDR2 FQGTGA. Trimming took 4 bases from V and 4 from J; bases not matched to a gene: 3. This CDR3 has 15 amino acids. As DNA, the CDR3 is TGTGCCAGCAGCTCACTAGCGGGGGGTTCAGATACGCAGTATTTT. As protein: CASSSLAGGSDTQYF.

This sequence joins TRBV9 and TRBJ2-2; TRBD2 is a possible D gene (6 bases). Germline CDR1 SGDLS, CDR2 YYNGEE. This CDR3 contains 14 residues. The V end was cut by 8 bases, the J end by 7 bases, with 18 bases between. CDR3 coding DNA: TGTGCCAGACTGCGGGGCCCAGGGCGCGGGGAGCTGTTTTTT. Translating it yields CARLRGPGRGELFF.

The chain carries TRBV7-6 and TRBJ2-7; D may be TRBD1 (5 bases). The germline CDR1 and CDR2 sequences are SGHVS and FNYEAQ. CDR3 length equals 13 residues. Trimming pared 0 bases from V and 2 bases from J, leaving 5 bases between. CDR3 nucleotides: TGTGCCAGCAGCTTAGCGGACACCTACGAGCAGTACTTC. It is translated as CASSLADTYEQYF.

The chain carries TRBV4-1 and TRBJ1-5, with D hard to call. V shed 1 base and J shed 3 bases, with 10 bases lying between them. The CDR3 sequence is 15 residues long. Per germline, CDR1 MGHRA and CDR2 YSYEKL. CDR3 loop: CASSQVGGFNQPQHF. Here the CDR3 DNA reads TGCGCCAGCAGCCAAGTTGGCGGGTTCAATCAGCCCCAGCATTTT.

This chain uses TRBV13 with TRBJ1-2; 7 bases are shared with TRBD1. CDR3 length equals 15 residues. After removal of 5 bases from V and 3 bases from J, the junction contained 9 bases not matched to a gene. Germline V gives CDR1 PRHDT, CDR2 FYEKMQ (reference sequence). CDR3 residues: CASSTGTAGHYGYTF. CDR3 bases: TGTGCCAGCAGCACCGGGACAGCCGGACACTATGGCTACACCTTC.